This entry features one T cell receptor (beta chain) sequence. As yet, its antigen is unknown. Regarding treatment: oral pan-JAK inhibitor, 5-10 mg twice daily. Sequencing relied on a cDNA template that was reverse transcribed from extracted RNA. Produced via immunoSEQ multiplex PCR; TCRdb's table is partial and in-frame only. The sample consists of 50,000 to 65,000 clones, roughly 50% of them appearing once. CDR3 size: 11 residues. V shed 3 bases and J shed 7 bases, with 6 bases lying between them. The germline CDR1 and CDR2 sequences are SQVTM and ANQGSEA. This record belongs to a study of CD8+ T cells in alopecia areata. Study details: For treated patients, severity scores reflected the percentage of scalp area affected.

The study, taken as a whole, reports: Numerous expanded lesional clones remained in scalp and blood during tofacitinib. Lesional tissue from the scalp (especially in alopecia totalis/universalis) showed higher clonality than normal scalp.

The sequences come from CD8+ T cells sorted from blood, collected at approximately week 39, from a patient treated with tofacitinib. The sequence was collected from a human donor with alopecia areata. V usage is TRBV29-1 and J usage is TRBJ2-2; D is undetermined. The CDR3 protein is CSVDSDGELFF. The DNA for the CDR3 is TGCAGCGTTGACAGCGACGGGGAGCTGTTTTTT.